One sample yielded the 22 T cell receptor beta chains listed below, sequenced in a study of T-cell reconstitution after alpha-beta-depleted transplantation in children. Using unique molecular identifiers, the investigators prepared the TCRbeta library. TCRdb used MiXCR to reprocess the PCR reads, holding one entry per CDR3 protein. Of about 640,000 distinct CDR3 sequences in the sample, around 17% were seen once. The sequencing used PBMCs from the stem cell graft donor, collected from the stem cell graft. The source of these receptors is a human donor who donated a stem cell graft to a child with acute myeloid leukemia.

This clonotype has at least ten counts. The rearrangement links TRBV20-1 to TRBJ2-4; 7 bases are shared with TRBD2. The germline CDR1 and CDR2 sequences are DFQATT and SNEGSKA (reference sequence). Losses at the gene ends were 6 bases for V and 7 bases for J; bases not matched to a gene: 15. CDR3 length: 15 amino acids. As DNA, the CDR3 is TGCAGTGCCATGAGTAATGGGGGGGGATCGAACATTCAGTACTTC. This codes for CSAMSNGGGSNIQYF.

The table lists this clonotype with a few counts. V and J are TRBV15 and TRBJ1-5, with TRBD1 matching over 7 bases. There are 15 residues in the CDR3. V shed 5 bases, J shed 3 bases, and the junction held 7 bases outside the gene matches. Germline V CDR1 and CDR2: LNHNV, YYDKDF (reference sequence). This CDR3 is CATSDRVVPNQPQHF. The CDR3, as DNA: TGTGCCACCAGCGACAGGGTGGTCCCCAATCAGCCCCAGCATTTT.

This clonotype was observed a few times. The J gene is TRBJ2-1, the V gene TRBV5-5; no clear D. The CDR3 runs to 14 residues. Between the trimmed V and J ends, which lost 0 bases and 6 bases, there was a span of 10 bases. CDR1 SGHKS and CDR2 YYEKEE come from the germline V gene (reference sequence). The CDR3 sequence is CASSLDPQSNEQFF. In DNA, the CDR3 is TGTGCCAGCAGCTTGGACCCCCAGTCCAATGAGCAGTTCTTC.

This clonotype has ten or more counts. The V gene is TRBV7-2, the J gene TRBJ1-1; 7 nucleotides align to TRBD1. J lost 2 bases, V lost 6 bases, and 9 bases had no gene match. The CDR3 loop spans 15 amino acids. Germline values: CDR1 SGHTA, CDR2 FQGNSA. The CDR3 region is CASRIRDSKNTEAFF. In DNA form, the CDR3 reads TGTGCCAGCAGGATCCGGGACAGTAAAAACACTGAAGCTTTCTTT.

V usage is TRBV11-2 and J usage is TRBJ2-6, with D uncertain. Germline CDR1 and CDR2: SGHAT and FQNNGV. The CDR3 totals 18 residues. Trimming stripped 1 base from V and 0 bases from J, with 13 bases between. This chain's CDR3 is CASSLGWAGRSGANVLTF. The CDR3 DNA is TGTGCCAGCAGCTTAGGTTGGGCAGGCCGCTCTGGGGCCAACGTCCTGACTTTC.

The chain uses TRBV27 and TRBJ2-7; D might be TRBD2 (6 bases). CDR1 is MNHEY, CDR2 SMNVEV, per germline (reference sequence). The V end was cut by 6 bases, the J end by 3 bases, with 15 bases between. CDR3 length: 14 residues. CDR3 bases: TGTGCCAGCAGCCTGGGGAGGTCGCGCTACGAGCAGTACTTC. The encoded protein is CASSLGRSRYEQYF.

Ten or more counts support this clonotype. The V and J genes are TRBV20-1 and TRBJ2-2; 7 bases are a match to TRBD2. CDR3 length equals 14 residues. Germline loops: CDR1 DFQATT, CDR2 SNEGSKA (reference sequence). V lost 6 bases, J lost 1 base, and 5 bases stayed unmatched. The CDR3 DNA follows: TGCAGTGCGAAAAGCGGGGTGAACACCGGGGAGCTGTTTTTT. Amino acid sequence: CSAKSGVNTGELFF.

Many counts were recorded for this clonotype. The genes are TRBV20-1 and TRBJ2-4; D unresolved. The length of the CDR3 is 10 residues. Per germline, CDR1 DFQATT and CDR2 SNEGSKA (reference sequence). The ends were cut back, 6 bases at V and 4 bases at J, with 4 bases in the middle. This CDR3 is CSARKNIQYF. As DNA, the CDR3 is TGCAGTGCAAGGAAAAACATTCAGTACTTC.

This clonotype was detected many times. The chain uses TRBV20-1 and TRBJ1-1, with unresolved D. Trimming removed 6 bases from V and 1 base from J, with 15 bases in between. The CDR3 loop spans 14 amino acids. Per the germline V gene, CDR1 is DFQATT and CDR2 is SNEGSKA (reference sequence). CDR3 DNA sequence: TGCAGTGCCATAGGAATAGACTCGAACACTGAAGCTTTCTTT. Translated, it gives CSAIGIDSNTEAFF.

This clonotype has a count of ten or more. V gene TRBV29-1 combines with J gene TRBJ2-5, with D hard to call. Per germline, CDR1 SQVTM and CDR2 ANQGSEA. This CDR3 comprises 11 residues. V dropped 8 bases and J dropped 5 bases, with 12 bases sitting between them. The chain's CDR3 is CSISRSETQYF. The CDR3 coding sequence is TGCAGCATTAGCAGGTCGGAGACCCAGTACTTC.

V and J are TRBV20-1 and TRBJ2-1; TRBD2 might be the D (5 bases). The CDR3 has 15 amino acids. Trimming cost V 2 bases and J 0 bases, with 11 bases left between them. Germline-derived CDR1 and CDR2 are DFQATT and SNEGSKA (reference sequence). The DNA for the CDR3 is TGCAGTGCTAGACCCGTTGGACTCTCCTACAATGAGCAGTTCTTC. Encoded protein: CSARPVGLSYNEQFF.

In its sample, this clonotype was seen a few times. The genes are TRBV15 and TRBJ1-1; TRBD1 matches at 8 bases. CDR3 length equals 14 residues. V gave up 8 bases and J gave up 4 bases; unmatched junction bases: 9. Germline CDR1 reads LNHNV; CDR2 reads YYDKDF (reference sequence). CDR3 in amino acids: CATGPRGRFTEAFF. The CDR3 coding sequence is TGTGCCACCGGTCCCAGGGGGCGGTTCACTGAAGCTTTCTTT.

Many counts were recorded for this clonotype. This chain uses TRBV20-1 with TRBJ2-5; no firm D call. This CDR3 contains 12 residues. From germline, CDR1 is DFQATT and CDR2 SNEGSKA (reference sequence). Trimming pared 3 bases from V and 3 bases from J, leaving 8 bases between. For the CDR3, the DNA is TGCAGTGCTAGTTTGGGTAAAGAGACCCAGTACTTC. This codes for CSASLGKETQYF.

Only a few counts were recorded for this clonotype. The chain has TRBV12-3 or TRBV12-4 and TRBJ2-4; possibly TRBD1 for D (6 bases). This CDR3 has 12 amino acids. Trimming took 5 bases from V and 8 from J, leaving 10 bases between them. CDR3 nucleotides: TGTGCCAGCAGTCCAGGGGTATACATTCAGTACTTC. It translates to CASSPGVYIQYF.

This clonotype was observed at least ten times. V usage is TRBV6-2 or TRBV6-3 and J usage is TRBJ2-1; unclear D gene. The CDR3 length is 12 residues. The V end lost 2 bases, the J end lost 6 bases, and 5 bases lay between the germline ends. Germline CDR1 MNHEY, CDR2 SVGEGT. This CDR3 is CASSYPPNEQFF. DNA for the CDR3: TGTGCCAGCAGTTACCCCCCCAATGAGCAGTTCTTC.

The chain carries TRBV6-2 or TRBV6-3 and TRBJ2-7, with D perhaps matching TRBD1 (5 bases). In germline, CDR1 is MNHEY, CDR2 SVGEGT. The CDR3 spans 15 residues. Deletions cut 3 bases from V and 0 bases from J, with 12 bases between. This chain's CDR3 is CASSYPGKSSYEQYF. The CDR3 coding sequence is TGTGCCAGCAGTTATCCAGGGAAAAGCTCCTACGAGCAGTACTTC.

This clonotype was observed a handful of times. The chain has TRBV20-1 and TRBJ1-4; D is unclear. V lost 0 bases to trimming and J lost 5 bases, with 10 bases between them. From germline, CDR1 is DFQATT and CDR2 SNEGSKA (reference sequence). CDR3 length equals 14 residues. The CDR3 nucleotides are TGCAGTGCTAGAGATTACGGACGGAATGAAAAACTGTTTTTT. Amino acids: CSARDYGRNEKLFF.

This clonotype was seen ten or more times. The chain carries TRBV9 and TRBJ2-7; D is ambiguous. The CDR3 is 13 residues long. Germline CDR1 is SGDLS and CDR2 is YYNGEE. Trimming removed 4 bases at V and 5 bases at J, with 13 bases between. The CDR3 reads CASSSRGRDEQYF. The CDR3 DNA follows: TGTGCCAGCAGCTCACGAGGCCGGGACGAGCAGTACTTC.

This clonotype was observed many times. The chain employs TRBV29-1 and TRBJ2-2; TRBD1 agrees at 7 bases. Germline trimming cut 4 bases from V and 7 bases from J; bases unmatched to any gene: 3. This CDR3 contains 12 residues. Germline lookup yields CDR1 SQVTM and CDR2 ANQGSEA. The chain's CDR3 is CSVGQGSGELFF. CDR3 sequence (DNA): TGCAGCGTTGGACAGGGAAGCGGGGAGCTGTTTTTT.

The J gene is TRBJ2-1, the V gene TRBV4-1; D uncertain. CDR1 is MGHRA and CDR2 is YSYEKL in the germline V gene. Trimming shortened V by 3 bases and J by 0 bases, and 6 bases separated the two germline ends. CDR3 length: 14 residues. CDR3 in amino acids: CASSHFISYNEQFF. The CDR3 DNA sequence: TGCGCCAGCAGCCACTTCATCTCCTACAATGAGCAGTTCTTC.

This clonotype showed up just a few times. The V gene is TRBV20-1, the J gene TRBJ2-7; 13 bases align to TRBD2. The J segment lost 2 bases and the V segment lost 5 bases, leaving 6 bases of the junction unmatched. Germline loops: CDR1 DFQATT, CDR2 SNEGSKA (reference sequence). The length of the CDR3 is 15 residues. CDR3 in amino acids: CSARTSGGGTYEQYF. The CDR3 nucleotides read TGCAGTGCTCGAACTAGCGGGGGGGGTACCTACGAGCAGTACTTC.

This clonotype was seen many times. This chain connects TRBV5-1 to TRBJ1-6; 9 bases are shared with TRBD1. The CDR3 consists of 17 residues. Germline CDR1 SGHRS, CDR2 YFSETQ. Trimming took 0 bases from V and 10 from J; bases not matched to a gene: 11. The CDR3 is CASSLESTGQGVSPLHF. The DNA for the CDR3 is TGCGCCAGCAGCTTGGAATCAACGGGACAGGGAGTGTCACCCCTCCACTTT.